One and the same sample provided the 5 T cell receptor beta chains below, sequenced in a study of blood T cells in healthy people across ages. Together with a sample-barcoded 5' primer, a J-beta primer mix was included in a second PCR lasting about 7 to 12 cycles. TCRdb used MiXCR to reprocess the 5' RACE reads, holding one entry per CDR3 protein. The sample yields about a million distinct CDR3 sequences, approximately 49% seen once. Specimen: blood. These receptors originate from a man aged 30 to 45 in good health.

This clonotype was recorded once. This chain uses TRBV27 with TRBJ2-1; 8 bases agree with TRBD1. The end of the DNA fits TRBJ2-7 better, so the J call may be wrong. The V gene's germline CDR1 is MNHEY and CDR2 SMNVEV (reference sequence). The CDR3 runs to 15 residues. The CDR3 coding sequence is TGTGCCAGCAGTTCCCGGACAGGGTTCTCCTACGAGCAGTACTTC. Protein sequence: CASSSRTGFSYEQYF.

The chain uses TRBV5-6 and TRBJ2-5, with 7 bases matching TRBD2. The CDR3 covers 15 residues. The ends lost 3 bases at V and 9 bases at J; junction bases unmatched: 14. Germline CDR1 is SGHDT and CDR2 is YYEEEE. The chain's CDR3 is CASSSVAQPREAQYF. The CDR3, as DNA: TGTGCCAGCAGCTCAGTCGCCCAGCCCCGGGAGGCCCAGTACTTC.

This chain links TRBV3-1 with TRBJ2-2, with D possibly matching TRBD1 (5 bases). V gave up 4 bases and J gave up 1 base, with 10 bases separating them. CDR3 length: 15 amino acids. Per germline, CDR1 LGHDT and CDR2 YNNKEL (reference sequence). Here the CDR3 reads CASSPYDRNTGELFF. The CDR3 DNA is TGTGCCAGCAGCCCTTATGACAGGAACACCGGGGAGCTGTTTTTT.

The gene calls are TRBV7-9 and TRBJ2-5; 7 bases line up with TRBD2. CDR3 length: 16 amino acids. Germline-derived CDR1 and CDR2 are SEHNR and FQNEAQ (reference sequence). With V trimmed by 1 base and J by 3 bases, 8 bases remained unmatched. The CDR3 DNA reads TGTGCCAGCAGCTTAGGATTAGCGGGCTATGAAGAGACCCAGTACTTC. Its translation is CASSLGLAGYEETQYF.

V gene TRBV30 combines with J gene TRBJ2-1; the match to TRBD2 covers 10 bases. Germline CDR1 reads GTSNPN; CDR2 reads SVGIG (reference sequence). V gave up 0 bases and J gave up 9 bases; unmatched junction bases: 5. The CDR3 runs 14 residues. In DNA, the CDR3 is TGTGCCTGGAGTGTAGCGGGGGGGCCACGTGAGCAGTTCTTC. It codes for CAWSVAGGPREQFF.